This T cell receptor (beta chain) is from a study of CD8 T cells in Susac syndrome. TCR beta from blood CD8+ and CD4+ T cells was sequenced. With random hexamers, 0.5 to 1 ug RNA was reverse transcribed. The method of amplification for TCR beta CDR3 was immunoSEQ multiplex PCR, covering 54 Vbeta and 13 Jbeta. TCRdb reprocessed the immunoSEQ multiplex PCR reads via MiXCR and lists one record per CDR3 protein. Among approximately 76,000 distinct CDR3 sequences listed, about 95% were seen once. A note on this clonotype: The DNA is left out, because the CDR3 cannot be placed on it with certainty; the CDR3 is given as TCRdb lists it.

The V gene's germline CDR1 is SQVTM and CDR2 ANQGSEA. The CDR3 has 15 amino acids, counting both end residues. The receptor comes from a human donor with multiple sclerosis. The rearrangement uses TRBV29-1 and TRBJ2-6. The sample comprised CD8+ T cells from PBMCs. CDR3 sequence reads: CSVADGSSGANVLIF.